A few counts support the clone carrying this T cell receptor (beta chain). Germline-derived CDR1 and CDR2 are SGHRS and YFSETQ. The V end lost 1 base, the J end lost 3 bases, and 5 bases lay between the germline ends. The CDR3 has 13 residues. This entry comes from a study of patients and donors after allogeneic stem cell transplantation. TCRdb itself ran the RT-PCR reads through MiXCR, one entry per CDR3 protein. The table has hundreds of thousands of distinct CDR3 sequences, 35% to 45% seen once. The origin of this receptor is a human donor who was either an allogeneic HSCT recipient or a stem cell or donor lymphocyte infusion donor (not recorded which). It is not recorded whose cells these are; they may come from a transplant donor. The source material was blood, either unsorted or a sorted T cell fraction (not recorded which). The J gene is TRBJ1-5, the V gene TRBV5-1; unclear D gene. Here the CDR3 DNA reads TGCGCCAGCAGCTTGAGCTTCAATCAGCCCCAGCATTTT. Translation: CASSLSFNQPQHF.